This T cell receptor beta chain was captured by sequencing in a study of blood T cell repertoires in COVID-19 (dated by TCRdb to 2019 to 2021). Some background on the complete study: The collaborator samples originated in the United States, Italy and Spain and spanned the acute and convalescent phases of COVID-19. The prospective study material was composed of cDNA or gDNA derived from T cells, B-cell-depleted T cells, or PBMCs. The dataset comprised deeply sampled blood TCRbeta repertoires from subjects exposed to, actively infected with, or recovered from COVID-19. The repertoires were released in a freely available public database meant as a resource for research on the immune response to SARS-CoV-2. The samples were drawn from the first 160 participants of the ongoing ImmuneRACE study and from 1,254 subjects provided by 6 global collaborators. A de-identified subject ID, COVID-19 status, age in years and sex were almost always included in the sample metadata. Where available, HLA class I and class II types were obtained from metadata supplied by the sample provider rather than from assay-based typing. What the work shows at the level of the full study, not this receptor alone: Clinical and demographic metadata were provided uncurated, with the amount varying by source and participant.

Notes on this clone: Its target antigen remains unknown. Base-call qualities are not available, and no considerably larger clone is one nucleotide away.

TCRbeta CDR3 regions were amplified from genomic DNA using the immunoSEQ Assay, a bias-controlled multiplex PCR. From the authors' description of their analysis: Nucleated cell counts per sample were estimated from amplification of reference gene primers within the assay. To quantify the absolute abundance of each unique TCRbeta CDR3 rearrangement, sequence reads were collapsed and filtered. For each sample, productive Simpson clonality was calculated by taking the square root of Simpson's diversity index across productive rearrangements. TCRdb carries this immuneACCESS record with in-frame sequences only. Its versions omit some clonotypes, under half of them owing to an unresolved V gene in the studies checked, with the rest unexplained. Clone size and the V and J calls come from that table; the DNA yielded D and trimming. This sample holds approximately 260,000 clones; around 85% were observed only once. The top ten clonotypes cover roughly 9.6% of the sample.

CDR1 LNHDA and CDR2 SQIVND were looked up in the germline V gene (reference sequence). Including the terminal cysteine and phenylalanine, the CDR3 comprises 16 residues. This entry keeps only the CDR3 DNA: 48 bases, framed from base 1. The germline V and J ends show losses of 6 bases and 1 base respectively, and no gene match explains 6 bases of the junction. Collaborating institutions collected whole blood in K2EDTA tubes following their own protocols. For TCRbeta analysis, collaborator samples were shipped as frozen whole blood, as isolated PBMCs, or as DNA extracted from either sample type. This receptor chain uses TRBV19 and TRBJ1-6, and 7 junctional nucleotides match TRBD1. This TCR was recovered from a woman older than 75 with acute or convalescent COVID-19. The material sequenced was peripheral blood. The CDR3 protein sequence reads: CASRQGRQSYNSPLHF. Here is the DNA: TGTGCCAGTAGACAGGGGAGGCAATCCTATAATTCACCCCTCCACTTT.